The entry that follows covers one T cell receptor beta chain sequence. The germline V gene has CDR1 GTSNPN and CDR2 SVGIG (reference sequence). This CDR3 has 13 residues. V lost 5 bases, J lost 8 bases, and 10 bases stayed unmatched. This entry is derived from a study of shared T cell receptors in the human thymus. The data were produced by immunoSEQ multiplex PCR, yet TCRdb's version contains in-frame clones alone and is incomplete. The repertoire has hundreds of thousands of clones, roughly 86% of them found once; the top ten carry just under 0.0095%. The data were also submitted as part of a second study, on human thymus T cells.

Sequenced sample: thymocytes. The chain links TRBV30 to TRBJ1-2; 8 positions agree with TRBD1. This TCR came from a boy less than two years old with a congenital heart defect. The CDR3 spells CAWEDTQGGGYTF. The CDR3 DNA sequence: TGTGCCTGGGAAGATACACAGGGGGGAGGCTACACCTTC. Complete variable domain (other parts from reference TRBV30 and TRBJ1-2): SQTIHQWPATLVQPVGSPLSLECTVEGTSNPNLYWYRQAAGRGLQLLFYSVGIGQISSEVPQNLSASRPQDRQFILSSKKLLLSDSGFYLCAWEDTQGGGYTFGSGTRLTVV.